This T cell receptor (beta chain) emerged from a study of identical twins. TCRdb reprocessed the 5' RACE reads via MiXCR and lists one record per CDR3 protein. The top ten hold about 3% of the sample, which has around 250,000 distinct CDR3 sequences, about 8.3% seen once. The CDR3 has 13 amino acids. V lost 6 bases, J lost 3 bases, and 9 bases lay in between. Looked up from germline, CDR1 is MNHEY and CDR2 is SVGEGT. A further study also used this sample, focusing on yellow fever vaccine responses in identical twins.

Source material: CD8+ T cells sorted from blood. The V call is TRBV6-2 or TRBV6-3, the J call TRBJ1-5; D remains unclear. The receptor comes from a woman between 18 and 29 years old in good health. The CDR3 coding sequence is TGTGCCAGCAGGCTAGGGCTCAATCAGCCCCAGCATTTT. It specifies CASRLGLNQPQHF.